A selection of T cell receptor beta chains follows, all from one sample in a study of CD8+CD57+ T cells in acquired aplastic anemia. TCRdb reprocessed the reads via MiXCR and lists one record per CDR3 protein. The repertoire holds just over 450,000 distinct CDR3 sequences, about a third seen once, with 0.75% to 0.95% in the top ten. Sequencing input: sorted CD4+, CD8+, or CD8+CD57+ T cells (not recorded which) from PBMCs. These receptors were taken from a human donor with aplastic anemia. Each CDR3 is given without its conserved first and last residue. The order of the fields is clone size, J gene, V gene, CDR3 protein. Size is stated for part of the rows, as once, few or many counts, or as a class when the clone is expanded.

>.|TRBJ2-2|TRBV7-3
ASSLAVVGELF
>many|TRBJ1-2|TRBV25-1
ASSWDTGIYGYT
>.|TRBJ1-1|TRBV10-1
ASSEIGAREAF
>.|TRBJ1-6|TRBV25-1
ASSKRTGGGSPLH
>.|TRBJ1-6|TRBV2
ASRAQGPPLH
>.|TRBJ2-3|TRBV25-1
ASSEPDGRRTDTQY
>.|TRBJ2-2|TRBV9
ASSVLGRETSTGELF
>.|TRBJ1-6|TRBV12-3/TRBV12-4
ASSSTSRLH
>.|TRBJ2-5|TRBV7-3
ASSTNINSGPQETQY
>few|TRBJ2-3|TRBV10-3
AISGPAGAARDTQY
>.|TRBJ1-2|TRBV2
ASSEGPGQNQPQHYGYT
>.|TRBJ1-1|TRBV7-9
ASSTPDSGTEAF
>few|TRBJ1-5|TRBV7-9
ASRARGTQPQH
>many|TRBJ1-6|TRBV12-3/TRBV12-4
ASSRAAYNSPLH
>.|TRBJ2-7|TRBV9
ASRPIPEQY
>.|TRBJ2-3|TRBV5-1
ASSLGGRESGDTQY
>.|TRBJ1-6|TRBV29-1
SVANQGVYNSPLH
>.|TRBJ2-3|TRBV6-1
ASRRTSGSGGTQY
>many|TRBJ1-2|TRBV4-3
ASSQPSTGDRYGYT
>many|TRBJ1-2|TRBV5-6
ASSQGAMGNYGYT
>few|TRBJ2-5|TRBV5-4
ASSLDPWGSGGYETQY
>.|TRBJ2-7|TRBV7-9
ASRVSGDEQY
>.|TRBJ1-6|TRBV7-9
ASRQGAGNSPLH
>many|TRBJ2-7|TRBV20-1
SASSRDSLYEQY
>.|TRBJ2-1|TRBV19
ASSPKVSGRDNEQF
>.|TRBJ2-7|TRBV7-8
TSSRTSGTYEQY
>many|TRBJ2-7|TRBV5-1
ASSALTGTEQY
>.|TRBJ1-6|TRBV6-5
ASSFTGTGNNSPLH
>.|TRBJ1-2|TRBV29-1
SVVPAPYGYT
>.|TRBJ2-7|TRBV6-1
ASSIDTTLSHEQY
>few|TRBJ2-3|TRBV20-1
SARVVRTDTQY
>.|TRBJ1-3|TRBV6-6
ASSYKPGEGVAGNTIY
>many|TRBJ1-2|TRBV6-5
ASSRSGQYDGYT
>few|TRBJ2-1|TRBV20-1
SGAGGPDNEQF
>.|TRBJ1-4|TRBV2
ASNKGFGEKLF
>many|TRBJ1-6|TRBV19
AISRTVYDSPLH
>many|TRBJ2-6|TRBV7-9
ASSLVTGANVLT
>many|TRBJ2-7|TRBV5-1
ASRMSGSYEQY
>few|TRBJ2-7|TRBV10-3
ASSQRDSSYEQY
>many|TRBJ2-5|TRBV2
ASSTGTAETQY
>few|TRBJ1-2|TRBV12-3/TRBV12-4
ASSLTRGLLHGYT
>.|TRBJ1-6|TRBV7-9
ASSLTGDNSPLH
>.|TRBJ1-5|TRBV6-1
ASSSGLILNQPQH
>.|TRBJ1-3|TRBV10-3
AISVDRNSGNTIY
>.|TRBJ2-1|TRBV4-2
ASTPLGGGPGNEQF
>few|TRBJ2-2|TRBV14
ASSQDSQNTGELF
>.|TRBJ2-5|TRBV11-1
ASSTGDYSAPEETQY
>few|TRBJ1-2|TRBV5-6
ASSWGPRQGINYGYT
>.|TRBJ1-5|TRBV5-1
ASSLFGAGSGNQPQH
>many|TRBJ2-7|TRBV20-1
SARGLGREVNEQY
>.|TRBJ1-3|TRBV19
ASTQGGTGNTIY
>many|TRBJ1-3|TRBV2
ASRVDRASGNTIY
>few|TRBJ1-5|TRBV3-1
ASSQDLGGKQPQH
>few|TRBJ1-1|TRBV4-1
ASSQLGENTEAF
>many|TRBJ1-6|TRBV7-9
ASSFGSRNNSPLH